This section outlines one TCR beta chain sequence together with its context. These data originate in a study of T cells in Graves' hyperthyroidism and ophthalmopathy. There are 15 residues in the CDR3. V lost 5 bases and J 0 bases, leaving 14 bases between the germline ends. Germline assignment: CDR1 SEHNR and CDR2 FQNEAQ (reference sequence). There were TCR beta CDR3 regions amplified from RNA transcripts. The HTBI primer set was used in a first-round RT-PCR of the TCR CDR3. MiXCR, applied by TCRdb to the multiplex PCR reads, yields one record per CDR3 protein. The sample includes some 600,000 distinct CDR3 sequences, approximately 14% of them seen just once. Patients aged 18 to 65 with hyperthyroidism were newly diagnosed, with duration under 2 months. Lactation, pregnancy, other autoimmune disease or uncontrolled infection led to exclusion of patients. PBMCs were sourced from approximately 9 ml fresh peripheral blood.

The TCR sequence derives from a woman younger than 45 with Graves' hyperthyroidism that later progressed to Graves' ophthalmopathy. Sequencing was performed on blood. The V call is TRBV7-9, the J call TRBJ2-7; D perhaps matches TRBD2 (6 bases). The CDR3 DNA follows: TGTGCCAGCAGCCGCCGGGACGGGAGCTCCTACGAGCAGTACTTC. Its protein product is CASSRRDGSSYEQYF.